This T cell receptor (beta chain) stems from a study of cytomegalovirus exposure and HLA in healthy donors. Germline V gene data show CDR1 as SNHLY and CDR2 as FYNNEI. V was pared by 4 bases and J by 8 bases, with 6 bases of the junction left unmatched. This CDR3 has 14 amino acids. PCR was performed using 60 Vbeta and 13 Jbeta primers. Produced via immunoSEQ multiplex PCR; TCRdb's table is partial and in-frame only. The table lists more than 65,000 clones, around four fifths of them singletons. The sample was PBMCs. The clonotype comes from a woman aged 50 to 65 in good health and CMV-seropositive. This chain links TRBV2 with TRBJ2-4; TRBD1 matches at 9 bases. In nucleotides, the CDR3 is TGTGCCAGCAGTGCTGGGACAGGGACGGACATTCAGTACTTC. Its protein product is CASSAGTGTDIQYF.